The 21 T cell receptor beta chains in this list originate from one sample, sequenced in a study of PD-1 blockade in classical Hodgkin lymphoma. Profiled with immunoSEQ multiplex PCR; TCRdb holds only in-frame clones, not every one. The table lists more than 10,000 clones, approximately 88% of them singletons. Every single patient, without exception, relapsed after autologous stem cell transplantation, and brentuximab vedotin exposure varied. From thawed PBMCs, CD8+ T cells were isolated by magnetic negative selection. The material was CD8+ T cells from blood, obtained at baseline. Receptor source: a human donor with classical Hodgkin lymphoma.

The rearrangement joins TRBV13 to TRBJ2-1, with 10 bases matching TRBD1. Germline lookup yields CDR1 PRHDT and CDR2 FYEKMQ (reference sequence). The V gene end was trimmed by 0 bases and the J gene end by 6 bases; junction bases not matched to a gene: 5. CDR3 length: 16 amino acids. CDR3 residues: CASSLGRDRGGNEQFF. The CDR3 region has the DNA TGTGCCAGCAGCTTAGGCCGGGACAGGGGAGGCAATGAGCAGTTCTTC.

This sequence joins TRBV6-5 and TRBJ1-4; a weak D match, TRBD1 (6 bases). The CDR3 is 15 amino acids. Trimming took off 4 bases at V and 0 bases at J, with 9 bases between the two ends. CDR1 and CDR2 from the germline V gene are MNHEY and SVGAGI. This CDR3 is CASSSRGTTNEKLFF. The CDR3 coding sequence is TGTGCCAGCAGTTCCAGGGGTACAACTAATGAAAAACTGTTTTTT.

The chain is built from TRBV28 and TRBJ2-3; D is unclear. Germline V CDR1 and CDR2: MDHEN, SYDVKM. The CDR3 covers 15 residues. Trimming took off 7 bases at V and 0 bases at J, with 14 bases between the two ends. CDR3 loop: CASTARPPSTDTQYF. In nucleotides, the CDR3 is TGTGCCAGCACGGCAAGACCCCCTAGCACAGATACGCAGTATTTT.

The gene calls are TRBV7-9 and TRBJ2-3; the D gene is possibly TRBD2 (5 bases). This CDR3 has 15 residues. Trimming cost V 3 bases and J 0 bases, with 10 bases left between them. The germline CDR1 and CDR2 sequences are SEHNR and FQNEAQ (reference sequence). CDR3 nucleotides: TGTGCCAGCAGCTTCAGCGGAACTAGCACAGATACGCAGTATTTT. Amino acid sequence: CASSFSGTSTDTQYF.

This clone was observed a single time. The chain is built from TRBV2 and TRBJ1-2; D unresolved. Deletions cut 2 bases from V and 8 bases from J, with 12 bases between. Germline CDR1 SNHLY, CDR2 FYNNEI. This CDR3 has 13 residues. CDR3 protein: CASSEPNNGGYTF. CDR3 sequence (DNA): TGTGCCAGCAGTGAACCGAACAATGGCGGCTACACCTTC.

The CDR3 bases are TGTGCCTGGAGTGGGGAAGTTGCTGTGGAGCAGTTCTTC. This gives the protein CAWSGEVAVEQFF. The chain has TRBV30 and TRBJ2-1; no reliable D call. CDR3 length: 13 residues. The ends were cut back, 1 base at V and 10 bases at J, with 14 bases in the middle. From germline, CDR1 is GTSNPN and CDR2 SVGIG (reference sequence).

V is TRBV27 and J is TRBJ2-7; D is undetermined. The germline V gene encodes CDR1 MNHEY and CDR2 SMNVEV (reference sequence). CDR3 size: 12 residues. Trimming shortened V by 3 bases and J by 0 bases, and 3 bases separated the two germline ends. CDR3 sequence: CASSFASYEQYF. The CDR3 DNA reads as TGTGCCAGCAGTTTCGCCTCCTACGAGCAGTACTTC.

The rearrangement uses TRBV6-4 and TRBJ2-3, with 9 bases lining up with TRBD2. With 4 bases clipped from V and 4 bases from J, the junction kept 9 bases outside the gene matches. This CDR3 contains 16 residues. Per germline, CDR1 MRHNA and CDR2 SNTAGT. The CDR3 loop is CASSVEVAGAADTQYF. The DNA for the CDR3 is TGTGCCAGCAGTGTGGAGGTAGCGGGAGCTGCAGATACGCAGTATTTT.

This chain connects TRBV6-6 to TRBJ2-4; 9 nucleotides agree with TRBD1. Per germline, CDR1 MNHNY and CDR2 SVGAGI (reference sequence). The CDR3 sequence is 15 residues long. V lost 6 bases to trimming and J lost 4 bases; unmatched junction nucleotides: 7. CDR3 coding DNA: TGTGCCAGCAGGCGGACAGGGGATCGGAAAAACATTCAGTACTTC. Protein product: CASRRTGDRKNIQYF.

This rearrangement joins TRBV5-4 to TRBJ2-1; D not resolved. This CDR3 has 16 amino acids. V lost 0 bases and J lost 0, with 10 bases in between. In germline, CDR1 is SGHNT, CDR2 YYREEE (reference sequence). The CDR3 is CASSLVGGSSYNEQFF. The DNA of the CDR3 is TGTGCCAGCAGCTTGGTGGGCGGAAGCTCCTACAATGAGCAGTTCTTC.

The chain joins TRBV7-9 to TRBJ2-7; D uncertain. The germline V gene has CDR1 SEHNR and CDR2 FQNEAQ (reference sequence). The CDR3 loop spans 13 amino acids. V gave up 7 bases and J gave up 3 bases, with 13 bases separating them. The CDR3 protein is CASTRPAYYEQYF. CDR3 bases: TGTGCCAGCACCCGACCTGCTTACTACGAGCAGTACTTC.

The rearrangement joins TRBV30 to TRBJ2-2, with D perhaps matching TRBD2 (6 bases). The V end was cut by 0 bases, the J end by 3 bases, with 11 bases between. The CDR3 is 15 residues long. Germline V lookup: CDR1 GTSNPN, CDR2 SVGIG (reference sequence). The CDR3 DNA is TGTGCCTGGAGTGTTGGAGGGGAGGACACCGGGGAGCTGTTTTTT. Its translation is CAWSVGGEDTGELFF.

The chain combines TRBV19 with TRBJ2-3; D not certain. V gave up 3 bases and J gave up 2 bases, with 6 bases separating them. The CDR3 covers 13 residues. From germline, CDR1 is LNHDA and CDR2 SQIVND (reference sequence). CDR3 nucleotides: TGTGCCAGTAGTATGCACCTCACAGATACGCAGTATTTT. It encodes CASSMHLTDTQYF.

This chain uses TRBV4-3 with TRBJ2-7, with 7 bases fitting TRBD1. The CDR3 loop spans 15 amino acids. V lost 4 bases, J lost 4 bases, and 10 bases stayed unmatched. Germline V CDR1 and CDR2: LGHNA, YSLEER. The CDR3 DNA sequence: TGCGCCAGCAGCCCCTCTTGGGGGACAGCGTACGAGCAGTACTTC. Translated, it gives CASSPSWGTAYEQYF.

This clone appeared a few times. The V gene is TRBV25-1, the J gene TRBJ2-3; D remains ambiguous. Deletions cut 1 base from V and 4 bases from J, with 12 bases between. This CDR3 spans 15 amino acids. Germline V gene sequence: CDR1 MGHDK, CDR2 SYGVNS. In DNA, the CDR3 is TGTGCCAGCAGTGAATCGGGCCCGGCAGCAGATACGCAGTATTTT. Translated: CASSESGPAADTQYF.

The chain combines TRBV6-1 with TRBJ2-5; no clear D gene. Germline-derived CDR1 and CDR2 are MNHNS and SASEGT. V lost 3 bases and J lost 3, with 8 bases in between. There are 13 residues in the CDR3. The CDR3 DNA reads TGTGCCAGCAGTGACAGACAAGAAGAGACCCAGTACTTC. This sequence encodes CASSDRQEETQYF.

The chain carries TRBV7-9 and TRBJ2-1; no clear D. Germline V gives CDR1 SEHNR, CDR2 FQNEAQ (reference sequence). CDR3 size: 13 residues. V lost 0 bases and J lost 5, with 5 bases in between. The DNA of the CDR3 is TGTGCCAGCAGCTTAGCCCTAGACAATGAGCAGTTCTTC. Its translation: CASSLALDNEQFF.

This chain joins TRBV27 and TRBJ2-5; 7 bases map to TRBD1. This CDR3 contains 16 residues. CDR1 MNHEY and CDR2 SMNVEV come from the germline V gene (reference sequence). Losses at the gene ends were 1 base for V and 4 bases for J; bases not matched to a gene: 9. The CDR3 spells CASSLLPDRVGETQYF. The CDR3 coding sequence is TGTGCCAGCAGTTTATTACCCGACAGGGTTGGAGAGACCCAGTACTTC.

This rearrangement joins TRBV14 to TRBJ2-1; D is undetermined. Germline V gene sequence: CDR1 SGHDN, CDR2 FVKESK. The CDR3 totals 13 residues. V lost 0 bases and J 10 bases, leaving 10 bases between the germline ends. The CDR3 spells CASSQDNPREQFF. CDR3 in DNA: TGTGCCAGCAGCCAAGATAACCCCCGCGAGCAGTTCTTC.

Notes on this clone: The germline gene is not matched at one end of the junction; a read error may be the cause. The chain couples TRBV7-9 to TRBJ2-3; tentatively, D is TRBD1 or TRBD2 (6 bases each). The germline V gene encodes CDR1 SEHNR and CDR2 FQNEAQ (reference sequence). CDR3 length: 13 amino acids. In DNA form, the CDR3 reads TGCGCTGCTAGAGGGGGGCTCACAGATACGCAGTATTTT. This encodes CAARGGLTDTQYF.

V is TRBV9 and J is TRBJ1-1; 7 nucleotides agree with TRBD1. The CDR3 is made up of 14 amino acids. Germline V lookup: CDR1 SGDLS, CDR2 YYNGEE. Germline trimming cut 6 bases from V and 5 bases from J; bases unmatched to any gene: 10. The CDR3 DNA follows: TGTGCCAGCACTCCAGGGGGGGGAGGGACTGAAGCTTTCTTT. Translated, it gives CASTPGGGGTEAFF.